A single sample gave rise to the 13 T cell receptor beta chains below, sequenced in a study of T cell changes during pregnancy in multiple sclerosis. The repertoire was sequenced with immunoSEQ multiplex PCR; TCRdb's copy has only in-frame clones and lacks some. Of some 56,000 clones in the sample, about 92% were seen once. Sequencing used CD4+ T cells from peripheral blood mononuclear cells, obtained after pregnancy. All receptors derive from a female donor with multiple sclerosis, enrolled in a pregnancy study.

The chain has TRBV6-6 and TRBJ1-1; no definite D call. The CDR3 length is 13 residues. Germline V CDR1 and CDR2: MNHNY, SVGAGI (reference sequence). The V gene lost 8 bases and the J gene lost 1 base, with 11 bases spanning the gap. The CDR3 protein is CASAWYPNTEAFF. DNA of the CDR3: TGTGCCAGCGCGTGGTACCCGAACACTGAAGCTTTCTTT.

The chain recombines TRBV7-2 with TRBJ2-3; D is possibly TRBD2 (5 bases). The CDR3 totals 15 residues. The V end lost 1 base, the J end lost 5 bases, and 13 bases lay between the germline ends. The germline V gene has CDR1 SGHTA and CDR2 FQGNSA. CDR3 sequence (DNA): TGTGCCAGCAGCTTAGGGGCTAGCCGGGGAGATACGCAGTATTTT. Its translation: CASSLGASRGDTQYF.

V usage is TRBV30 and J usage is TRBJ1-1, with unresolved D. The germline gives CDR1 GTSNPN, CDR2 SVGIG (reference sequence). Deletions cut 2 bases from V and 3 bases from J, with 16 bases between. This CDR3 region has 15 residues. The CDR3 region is CAWSPTSYGDTEAFF. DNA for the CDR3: TGTGCCTGGAGTCCTACCTCGTACGGGGACACTGAAGCTTTCTTT.

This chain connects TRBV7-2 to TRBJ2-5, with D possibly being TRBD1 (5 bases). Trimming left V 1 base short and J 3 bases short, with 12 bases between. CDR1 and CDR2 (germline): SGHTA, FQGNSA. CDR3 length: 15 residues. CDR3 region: CASSLDRGREETQYF. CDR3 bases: TGTGCCAGCAGCTTAGATCGCGGCAGGGAAGAGACCCAGTACTTC. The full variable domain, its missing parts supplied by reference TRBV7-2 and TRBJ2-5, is GAGVSQSPSNKVTEKGKDVELRCDPISGHTALYWYRQSLGQGLEFLIYFQGNSAPDKSGLPSDRFSAERTGGSVSTLTIQRTQQEDSAVYLCASSLDRGREETQYFGPGTRLLVL.

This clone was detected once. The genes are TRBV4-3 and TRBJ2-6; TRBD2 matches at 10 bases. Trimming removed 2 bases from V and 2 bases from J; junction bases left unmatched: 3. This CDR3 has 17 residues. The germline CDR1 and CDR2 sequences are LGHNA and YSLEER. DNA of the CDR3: TGCGCCAGCAGCCAATTAAGCGGGGGGGCTGGGGCCAACGTCCTGACTTTC. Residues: CASSQLSGGAGANVLTF.

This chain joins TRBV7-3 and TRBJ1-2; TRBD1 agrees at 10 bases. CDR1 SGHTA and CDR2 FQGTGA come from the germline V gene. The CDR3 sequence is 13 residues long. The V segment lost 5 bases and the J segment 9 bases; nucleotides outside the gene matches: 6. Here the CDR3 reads CASSAGQGVSYTF. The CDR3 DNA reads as TGTGCCAGCAGCGCCGGACAGGGGGTTAGCTACACCTTC.

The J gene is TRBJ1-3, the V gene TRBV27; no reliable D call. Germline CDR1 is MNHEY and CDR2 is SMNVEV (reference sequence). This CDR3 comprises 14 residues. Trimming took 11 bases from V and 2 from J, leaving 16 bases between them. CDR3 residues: CASWRVGAGNTIYF. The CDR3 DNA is TGTGCCTCTTGGCGGGTTGGGGCTGGAAACACCATATATTTT.

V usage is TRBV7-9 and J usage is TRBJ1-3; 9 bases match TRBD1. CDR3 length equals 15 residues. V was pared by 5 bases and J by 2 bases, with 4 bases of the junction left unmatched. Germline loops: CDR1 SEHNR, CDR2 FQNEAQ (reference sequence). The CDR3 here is CASSRRTGAGNTIYF. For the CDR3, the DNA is TGTGCCAGCAGCCGGCGGACAGGGGCTGGAAACACCATATATTTT.

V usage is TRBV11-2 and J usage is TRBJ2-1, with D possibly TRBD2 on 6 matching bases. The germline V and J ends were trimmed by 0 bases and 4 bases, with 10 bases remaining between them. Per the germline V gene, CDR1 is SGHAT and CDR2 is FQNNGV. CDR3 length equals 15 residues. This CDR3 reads CASSLEPAGYNEQFF. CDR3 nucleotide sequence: TGTGCCAGCAGCTTAGAACCGGCGGGGTACAATGAGCAGTTCTTC.

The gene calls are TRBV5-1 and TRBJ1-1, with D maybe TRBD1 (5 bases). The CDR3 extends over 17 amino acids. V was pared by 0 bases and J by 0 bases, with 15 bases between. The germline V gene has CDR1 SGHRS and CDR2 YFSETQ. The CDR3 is CASSLVQGGSMNTEAFF. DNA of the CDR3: TGCGCCAGCAGCTTGGTTCAGGGAGGGAGCATGAACACTGAAGCTTTCTTT.

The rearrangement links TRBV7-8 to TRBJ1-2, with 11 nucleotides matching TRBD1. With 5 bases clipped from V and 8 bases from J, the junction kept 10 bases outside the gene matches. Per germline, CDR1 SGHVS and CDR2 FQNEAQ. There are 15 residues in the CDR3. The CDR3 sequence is CASSLHPGQGDGYTF. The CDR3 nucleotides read TGTGCCAGCAGCCTTCATCCGGGACAGGGGGACGGCTACACCTTC.

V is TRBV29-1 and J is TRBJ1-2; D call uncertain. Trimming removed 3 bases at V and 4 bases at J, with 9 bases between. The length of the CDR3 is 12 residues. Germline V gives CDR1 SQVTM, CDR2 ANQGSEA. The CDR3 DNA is TGCAGCGTTGACGTACAGATCTATGGCTACACCTTC. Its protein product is CSVDVQIYGYTF.

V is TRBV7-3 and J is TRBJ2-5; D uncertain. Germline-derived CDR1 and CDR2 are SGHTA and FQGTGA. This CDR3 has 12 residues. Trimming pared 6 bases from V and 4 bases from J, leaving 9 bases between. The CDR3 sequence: CASSLTRETQYF. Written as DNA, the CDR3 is TGTGCCAGCAGTCTTACTCGAGAGACCCAGTACTTC. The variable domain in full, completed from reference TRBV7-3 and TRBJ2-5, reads GAGVSQTPSNKVTEKGKYVELRCDPISGHTALYWYRQSLGQGPEFLIYFQGTGAADDSGLPNDRFFAVRPEGSVSTLKIQRTERGDSAVYLCASSLTRETQYFGPGTRLLVL.